This TCR beta chain was sequenced for a study of cytomegalovirus exposure and HLA in healthy donors. General study points: Overall, about 160 TCR beta chains were annotated as cytomegalovirus-associated.

13 Jbeta primers and 60 Vbeta primers were used for the PCR. Produced via immunoSEQ multiplex PCR; TCRdb's table is partial and in-frame only. The data contain 150,000 to 200,000 clones, roughly 80% of them singletons. CDR1 is SQVTM and CDR2 is ANQGSEA in the germline V gene. V shed 4 bases and J shed 0 bases, with 7 bases lying between them. The length of the CDR3 is 12 residues. Healthy bone marrow donors formed the donor group. Remarks on this clone: Its antigen is currently unknown.

This sequence originates from a man in his fifties in good health and CMV-seropositive. The chain links TRBV29-1 to TRBJ2-7, with D uncertain. The material sequenced was PBMCs. CDR3 residues: CSVGDNSYEQYF. CDR3 DNA sequence: TGCAGCGTTGGCGACAACTCCTACGAGCAGTACTTC.